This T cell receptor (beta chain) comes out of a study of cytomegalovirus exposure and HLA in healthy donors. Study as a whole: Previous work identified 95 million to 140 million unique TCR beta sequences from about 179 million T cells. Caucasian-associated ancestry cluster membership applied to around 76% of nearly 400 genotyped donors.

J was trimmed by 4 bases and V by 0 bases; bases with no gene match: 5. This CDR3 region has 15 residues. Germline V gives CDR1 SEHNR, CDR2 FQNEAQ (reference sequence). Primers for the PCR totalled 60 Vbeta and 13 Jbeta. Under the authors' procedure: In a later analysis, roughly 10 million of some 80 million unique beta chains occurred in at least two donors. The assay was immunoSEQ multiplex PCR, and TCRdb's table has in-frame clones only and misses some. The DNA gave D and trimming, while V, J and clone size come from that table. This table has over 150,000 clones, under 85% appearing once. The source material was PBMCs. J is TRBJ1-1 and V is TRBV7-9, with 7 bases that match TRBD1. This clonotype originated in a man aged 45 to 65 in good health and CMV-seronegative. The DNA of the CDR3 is TGTGCCAGCAGCTTAGCCTCAGGGGGTGGCACTGAAGCTTTCTTT. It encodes CASSLASGGGTEAFF.